Reported below is one TCR beta chain. Its matching antigen is unknown. This sample stems from a study of glioma-infiltrating T cells. General study points: Gliomas, especially low-grade, showed above-expected tissue-blood divergence; non-neoplastic patients showed below. Very few CDR3 sequences were shared between tissue and blood.

TCR alpha and beta CDR3 regions were amplified from RNA using iRepertoire nested multiplex PCR. Input was 100-400 ng of tissue mRNA or PBMC total RNA. Each CDR3 protein is one row after TCRdb ran MiXCR on the multiplex PCR reads. The sample carries about 12,000 distinct CDR3 sequences, around a quarter recorded once. Trimming took off 4 bases at V and 7 bases at J, with 14 bases between the two ends. The CDR3 covers 13 residues. The germline V gene has CDR1 ENHRY and CDR2 SYGVKD. This receptor was identified in a human donor with low-grade glioma or glioblastoma, undergoing nonglioma brain surgery, or in good health (not recorded which). This chain uses TRBV10-3 with TRBJ2-7; D is perhaps TRBD1 (5 bases). Specimen: glioma tissue, nonneoplastic brain tissue, or PBMCs (not recorded which). CDR3 sequence (DNA): TGTGCCATCAGTGGGACATGGGTAGGTGAGCAGTACTTC. Translating it yields CAISGTWVGEQYF.